The present T cell receptor (beta chain) was sequenced within a study of T-cell reconstitution after alpha-beta-depleted transplantation in children. Study findings and constraints: Where alpha-beta T cells came from about two months after transplant was reportedly several hundred expanded graft clones. For some patients, TCRbeta diversity was high at day 60 because of recipient T cells and thymic progenitors that survived. Newly produced T cells mostly provided counts and TCRbeta diversity after one year, as hyperexpanded clones declined.

This clonotype was picked up many times. Its antigen is not identified. Trimming shortened V by 4 bases and J by 4 bases, and 15 bases separated the two germline ends. The CDR3 loop spans 15 amino acids. It was with unique molecular identifiers that the TCRbeta library was prepared. TCRdb re-analysed the PCR reads in MiXCR, keeping a single row per CDR3 protein. The sample consists of tens of thousands of distinct CDR3 sequences, under 6% of them appearing once. The origin of this receptor is a female patient between 2 and 15 years old who had a stem cell transplant for aplastic anemia, so the T cells may come from the graft donor. The chain employs TRBV12-3 or TRBV12-4 and TRBJ2-3; TRBD1 or TRBD2 may be the D gene (6 bases each). Sequenced here: PBMCs, mostly from graft donor cells, sampled 60 days after TCRalphabeta/CD19-depleted stem cell transplant. CDR3 amino acids: CASSSPGAWADTQYF. CDR3 nucleotides: TGTGCCAGCAGTTCCCCGGGGGCGTGGGCAGATACGCAGTATTTT.